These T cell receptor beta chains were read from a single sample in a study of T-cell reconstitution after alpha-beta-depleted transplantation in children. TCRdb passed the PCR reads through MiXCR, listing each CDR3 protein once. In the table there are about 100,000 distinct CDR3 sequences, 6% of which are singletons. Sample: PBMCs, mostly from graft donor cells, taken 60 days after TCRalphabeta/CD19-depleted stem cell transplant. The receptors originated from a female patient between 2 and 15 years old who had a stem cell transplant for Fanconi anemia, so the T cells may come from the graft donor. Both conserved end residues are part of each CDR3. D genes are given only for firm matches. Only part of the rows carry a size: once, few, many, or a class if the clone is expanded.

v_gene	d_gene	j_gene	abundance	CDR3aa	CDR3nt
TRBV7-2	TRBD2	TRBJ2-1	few	CASSLVTGLASLNEQFF	TGTGCCAGCAGCTTAGTTACGGGACTAGCGAGCCTCAATGAGCAGTTCTTC
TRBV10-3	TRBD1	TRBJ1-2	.	CAIRDPGQGLAGYTF	TGTGCCATCAGGGACCCGGGACAGGGCCTTGCCGGCTACACCTTC
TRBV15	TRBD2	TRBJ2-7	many	CATSGSAGLAAYEQYF	TGTGCCACCAGCGGATCCGCGGGACTAGCGGCCTACGAGCAGTACTTC
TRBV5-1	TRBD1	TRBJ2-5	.	CASSLGQGTQYF	TGCGCCAGCAGCTTGGGACAGGGGACCCAGTACTTC
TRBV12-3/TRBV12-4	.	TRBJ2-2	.	CASSYPSGKGGELFF	TGTGCCAGCAGTTACCCCTCTGGGAAGGGCGGGGAGCTGTTTTTT
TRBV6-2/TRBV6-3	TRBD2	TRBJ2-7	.	CASSYSPEVGGEQYF	TGTGCCAGCAGTTACTCCCCCGAGGTCGGGGGGGAGCAGTACTTC
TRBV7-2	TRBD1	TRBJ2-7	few	CASIVTGTGPYEQYF	TGTGCCAGCATAGTTACCGGGACAGGGCCCTACGAGCAGTACTTC
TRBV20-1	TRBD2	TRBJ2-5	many	CSAMKRGAGETQYF	TGCAGTGCTATGAAGCGGGGGGCGGGAGAGACCCAGTACTTC
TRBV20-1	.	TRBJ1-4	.	CSARVSGGKKLFF	TGCAGTGCTAGAGTATCGGGGGGAAAAAAACTGTTTTTT
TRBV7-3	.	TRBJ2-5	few	CASSLRKEETQYF	TGTGCCAGCAGCTTACGGAAAGAAGAGACCCAGTACTTC
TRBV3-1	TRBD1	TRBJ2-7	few	CASSHWYRTGTGNYEQYF	TGTGCCAGCAGCCATTGGTATAGGACCGGGACAGGGAACTACGAGCAGTACTTC
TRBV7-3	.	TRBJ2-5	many	CASSLAYGKTQYF	TGTGCCAGCAGCTTAGCCTATGGCAAGACCCAGTACTTC
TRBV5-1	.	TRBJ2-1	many	CASSYGTYNEQFF	TGCGCCAGCAGCTACGGGACCTACAATGAGCAGTTCTTC
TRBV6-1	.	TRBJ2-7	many	CASSGGQGITYEQYF	TGTGCCAGCAGTGGGGGGCAGGGGATAACCTACGAGCAGTACTTC
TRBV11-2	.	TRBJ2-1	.	CASSLDGRGHVLTSYNEQFF	TGTGCCAGCAGCTTAGACGGGCGCGGACACGTCCTAACATCCTACAATGAGCAGTTCTTC
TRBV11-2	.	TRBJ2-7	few	CASSFHYEQYF	TGTGCCAGCAGCTTTCACTACGAGCAGTACTTC
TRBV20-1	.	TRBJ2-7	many	CSALGLDIYEQYF	TGCAGTGCCTTGGGACTGGACATTTACGAGCAGTACTTC
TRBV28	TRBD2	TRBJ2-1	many	CASSRIAGGLYNEQFF	TGTGCCAGCAGTCGTATAGCGGGAGGATTATACAATGAGCAGTTCTTC
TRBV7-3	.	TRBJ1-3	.	CASSGPRDSGNTIYF	TGTGCCAGCAGCGGCCCGAGGGACTCTGGAAACACCATATATTTT
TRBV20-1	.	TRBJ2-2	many	CSAIRVKGGELFF	TGCAGTGCTATACGGGTGAAAGGCGGGGAGCTGTTTTTT
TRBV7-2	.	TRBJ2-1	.	CASSPPWPYNEQFF	TGTGCCAGCAGCCCGCCCTGGCCCTACAATGAGCAGTTCTTC
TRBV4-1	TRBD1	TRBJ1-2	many	CASSQSPPDRGYGYTF	TGCGCCAGCAGCCAATCTCCTCCTGACAGGGGCTATGGCTACACCTTC
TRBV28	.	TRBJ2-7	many	CASSLHPNPYEQYF	TGTGCCAGCAGTTTACACCCGAATCCCTACGAGCAGTACTTC
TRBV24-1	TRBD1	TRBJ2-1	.	CATSDQRYRGNYNEQFF	TGTGCCACCAGTGATCAACGGTACAGGGGGAACTACAATGAGCAGTTCTTC
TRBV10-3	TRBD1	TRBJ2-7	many	CATRGQGNEQYF	TGTGCCACTAGAGGACAGGGTAACGAGCAGTACTTC
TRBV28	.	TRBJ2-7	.	CASSLNHSPPYEQYF	TGTGCCAGCAGTTTAAACCACTCCCCCCCCTACGAGCAGTACTTC
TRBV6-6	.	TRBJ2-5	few	CASSIRQETQYF	TGTGCCAGCTCTATACGTCAAGAGACCCAGTACTTC
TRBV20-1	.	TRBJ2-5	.	CSAPTRETQYF	TGCAGTGCACCTACGAGAGAGACCCAGTACTTC
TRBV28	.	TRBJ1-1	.	CASRVDGDLSTEAFF	TGTGCCAGCAGGGTGGACGGGGACCTGAGCACTGAAGCTTTCTTT
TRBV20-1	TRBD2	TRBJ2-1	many	CSARGLAGTYNEQFF	TGCAGTGCTAGAGGTCTAGCGGGAACTTACAATGAGCAGTTCTTC
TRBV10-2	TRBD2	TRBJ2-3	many	CASSVERESDTQYF	TGCGCCAGCAGTGTTGAGCGGGAGTCAGATACGCAGTATTTT
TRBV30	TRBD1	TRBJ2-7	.	CASSYGTGHEQYF	TGTGCCTCCTCCTATGGGACAGGGCACGAGCAGTACTTC
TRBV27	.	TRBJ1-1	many	CASSWTVNTEAFF	TGTGCCAGCAGTTGGACAGTGAACACTGAAGCTTTCTTT
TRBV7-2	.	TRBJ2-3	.	CASSPPGWGAIDTQYF	TGTGCCAGCAGCCCCCCGGGTTGGGGGGCCATTGATACGCAGTATTTT
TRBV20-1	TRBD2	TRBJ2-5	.	CCARKPWTSGAQETQYF	TGCTGTGCTAGAAAACCTTGGACTAGCGGGGCCCAGGAGACCCAGTACTTC
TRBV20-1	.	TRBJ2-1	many	CSASWSSYNEQFF	TGCAGTGCTAGTTGGAGCTCCTACAATGAGCAGTTCTTC
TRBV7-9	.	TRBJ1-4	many	CASSPHSEKLFF	TGTGCCAGCAGCCCGCACAGCGAAAAACTGTTTTTT
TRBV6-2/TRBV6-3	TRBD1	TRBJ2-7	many	CASSRTGGEQYF	TGTGCCAGCAGCCGCACAGGGGGCGAGCAGTACTTC
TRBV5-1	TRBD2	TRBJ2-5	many	CASSSSSGGGQQETQYF	TGCGCCAGCAGCTCGTCCTCCGGCGGGGGGCAACAAGAGACCCAGTACTTC
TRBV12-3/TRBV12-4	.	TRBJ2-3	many	CASSLWSTEEYF	TGTGCCAGCAGTTTGTGGTCCACAGAGGAGTATTTT
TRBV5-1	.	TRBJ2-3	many	CASSLGLKATDTQYF	TGCGCCAGCAGCTTGGGGTTGAAGGCCACAGATACGCAGTATTTT
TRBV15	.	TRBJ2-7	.	CATSRDKTYEQYF	TGTGCCACCAGCAGAGACAAAACCTACGAGCAGTACTTC
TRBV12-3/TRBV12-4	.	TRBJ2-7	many	CASSPLLATHPDF	TGTGCCAGCAGTCCTCTTCTAGCTACCCATCCCGACTTC
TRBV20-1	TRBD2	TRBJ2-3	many	CSAAGGPTDTQYF	TGCAGTGCCGCGGGGGGACCCACAGATACGCAGTATTTT
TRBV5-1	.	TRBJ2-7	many	CASSWRMGGWEQYF	TGCGCCAGCAGCTGGAGGATGGGGGGATGGGAGCAGTACTTC